The T cell receptor beta chain described here comes from a study of Graves' ophthalmopathy and Graves' hyperthyroidism (dated by TCRdb to the late 2010s). At the level of the whole study: Hyperthyroidism was defined as stable when no progression to ophthalmopathy occurred within 18 months of follow-up. The study used TCR beta repertoire signatures to distinguish Graves' ophthalmopathy from Graves' hyperthyroidism and to predict progression to ophthalmopathy. In total, approximately 140 blood samples were TCR-sequenced: fewer than 50 ophthalmopathy, under 85 hyperthyroidism and roughly 17 hyperthyroidism-to-ophthalmopathy patients. To explore V-J signatures that distinguish ophthalmopathy from hyperthyroidism, a discovery set of 100 patients was enrolled, made up of 40 to 45 with ophthalmopathy and 57 with stable hyperthyroidism. The independent validation cohort included about 19 hyperthyroidism patients plus 17 patients who later progressed from hyperthyroidism to ophthalmopathy. T-cell repertoires of thyroid tissue and blood were compared in more than 5 hyperthyroidism patients. After sampling, hyperthyroidism patients received methimazole starting at 30 mg daily, and ophthalmopathy patients received high-dose intravenous methylprednisolone.

With respect to this clonotype: Which antigen it targets is not known. There are no base qualities to consult, and no much larger clone falls within one base.

The hyperthyroidism patients were 18 to 65 years old and newly diagnosed, with a disease duration of less than 2 months. Anyone with other autoimmune diseases, uncontrolled infections, pregnancy or lactation was excluded from the study. Clinical symptoms, serum thyroxine, TRAb, thyroid ultrasound and orbital computed tomography formed the basis of the diagnosis. Trizol reagent was used to extract the total RNA, and its quality was then checked on an Agilent 2100 Bioanalyzer. Overall study outcomes, separate from this receptor: The 13-signature model separated ophthalmopathy from stable hyperthyroidism with 87.88% sensitivity and about 81% specificity in cross-validation, and 80%/75% in the test set. Sample size was not statistically predetermined, and group allocation was not concealed from the investigators. Most expanded thyroid clonotypes with a frequency above 0.001 also appeared in blood, which suggests that blood repertoires may reflect the immune response in the thyroid. In validation, the model predicted ophthalmopathy progression with nearly 71% sensitivity and 72% to 80% specificity; approximately 12 predicted patients were CT-confirmed with GO in a median of about 7.1 months.

TCR beta CDR3 regions were amplified from RNA transcripts for repertoire sequencing. A first-round RT-PCR used HTBI primers with the Qiagen OneStep RT-PCR kit, followed by a second-round multiplex PCR, size selection and purification. Libraries were sequenced on an Illumina HiSeq2000 using paired-end 100 bp reads. The study's own analysis went as follows. SOAPnuke was used for read processing, and reads with adapters, uncalled bases, a mean Phred below 15, or no exact constant-primer or identifier match were discarded. COPE v1.2.5 was used to merge high-quality paired reads. Unique nucleotide sequences were defined as clonotypes and aligned to IMGT TRB V, D and J references using MiTCR v1.1. Analysis was restricted to V-J combinations with a frequency above 0.0001, which covered roughly 99% of repertoires. For each V-J combination, a TCR clonal expansion and chaos score was defined as the ratio of F50 clonal expansion to chaos observed in the TCRdist matrix. Welch's t-statistics and random forest were used to reduce the features to approximately 13 V-J combinations, which were then used as input to a naive Bayes classifier. Thyroid-blood repertoire similarity was quantified with the Morisita-Horn index. The public reads were reanalyzed by TCRdb: fastp trimming at Q25, MiXCR alignment, in-frame beta chains only. Identical CDR3 protein sequences are pooled into one entry, listed with their most common genes and DNA. These V and J calls are TCRdb output, not the study's own analysis. The sample data list 1 million to 1.3 million distinct CDR3 sequences, and approximately 35% of these were observed just once. Of the sample, around 10% falls within the top ten clones.

Trimming removed 4 bases from V and 8 bases from J, leaving 11 bases between the germline ends. The CDR3 starts with the cysteine, ends with the phenylalanine, and has 12 residues. The DNA shown is the 36-base CDR3, in frame from base 1. Sequences GTSNPN (CDR1) and SVGIG (CDR2) are obtained from the germline V gene (reference sequence). This clonotype was sampled from an adult man with Graves' hyperthyroidism. The rearranged chain carries TRBV30 and TRBJ1-4; 5 matching bases give a weak D call of TRBD1. Sequencing used peripheral blood or thyroid tissue (not recorded which). The CDR3 protein is CAWTGGGEKLFF. The sequenced DNA is TGTGCCTGGACTGGCGGGGGAGAAAAACTGTTTTTT.